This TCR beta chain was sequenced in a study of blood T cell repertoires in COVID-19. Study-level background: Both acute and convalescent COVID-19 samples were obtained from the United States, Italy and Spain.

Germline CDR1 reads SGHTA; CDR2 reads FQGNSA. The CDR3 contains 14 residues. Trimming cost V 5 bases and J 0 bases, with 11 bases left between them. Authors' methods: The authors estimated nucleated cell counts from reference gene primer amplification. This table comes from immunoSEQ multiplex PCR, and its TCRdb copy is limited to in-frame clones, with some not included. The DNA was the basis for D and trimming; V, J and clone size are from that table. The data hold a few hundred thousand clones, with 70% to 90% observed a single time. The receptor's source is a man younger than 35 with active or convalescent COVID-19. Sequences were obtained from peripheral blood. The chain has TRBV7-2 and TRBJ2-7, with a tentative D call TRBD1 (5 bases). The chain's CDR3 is CASSTDSRSYEQYF. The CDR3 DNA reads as TGTGCCAGCAGCACCGACAGCCGCTCCTACGAGCAGTACTTC.